This TCR beta chain appears in the sequencing data of a study of blood T cell repertoires in COVID-19. Sequencing used immunoSEQ multiplex PCR; TCRdb keeps in-frame clones, though not all of them. Here the sample spans over 55,000 clones, roughly nine tenths being singletons. Deletions cut 7 bases from V and 5 bases from J, with 12 bases between. The CDR3 has 12 amino acids. CDR1 and CDR2 (germline): MNHEY, SMNVEV (reference sequence). This sequence was found in a woman over 75 with acute or convalescent COVID-19. The chain is built from TRBV27 and TRBJ2-7; tentative D call: TRBD1 (6 bases). Sequencing was done on a sample of peripheral blood. The CDR3: CASNPGVHEQYF. DNA of the CDR3: TGTGCCAGCAACCCAGGGGTCCACGAGCAGTACTTC.